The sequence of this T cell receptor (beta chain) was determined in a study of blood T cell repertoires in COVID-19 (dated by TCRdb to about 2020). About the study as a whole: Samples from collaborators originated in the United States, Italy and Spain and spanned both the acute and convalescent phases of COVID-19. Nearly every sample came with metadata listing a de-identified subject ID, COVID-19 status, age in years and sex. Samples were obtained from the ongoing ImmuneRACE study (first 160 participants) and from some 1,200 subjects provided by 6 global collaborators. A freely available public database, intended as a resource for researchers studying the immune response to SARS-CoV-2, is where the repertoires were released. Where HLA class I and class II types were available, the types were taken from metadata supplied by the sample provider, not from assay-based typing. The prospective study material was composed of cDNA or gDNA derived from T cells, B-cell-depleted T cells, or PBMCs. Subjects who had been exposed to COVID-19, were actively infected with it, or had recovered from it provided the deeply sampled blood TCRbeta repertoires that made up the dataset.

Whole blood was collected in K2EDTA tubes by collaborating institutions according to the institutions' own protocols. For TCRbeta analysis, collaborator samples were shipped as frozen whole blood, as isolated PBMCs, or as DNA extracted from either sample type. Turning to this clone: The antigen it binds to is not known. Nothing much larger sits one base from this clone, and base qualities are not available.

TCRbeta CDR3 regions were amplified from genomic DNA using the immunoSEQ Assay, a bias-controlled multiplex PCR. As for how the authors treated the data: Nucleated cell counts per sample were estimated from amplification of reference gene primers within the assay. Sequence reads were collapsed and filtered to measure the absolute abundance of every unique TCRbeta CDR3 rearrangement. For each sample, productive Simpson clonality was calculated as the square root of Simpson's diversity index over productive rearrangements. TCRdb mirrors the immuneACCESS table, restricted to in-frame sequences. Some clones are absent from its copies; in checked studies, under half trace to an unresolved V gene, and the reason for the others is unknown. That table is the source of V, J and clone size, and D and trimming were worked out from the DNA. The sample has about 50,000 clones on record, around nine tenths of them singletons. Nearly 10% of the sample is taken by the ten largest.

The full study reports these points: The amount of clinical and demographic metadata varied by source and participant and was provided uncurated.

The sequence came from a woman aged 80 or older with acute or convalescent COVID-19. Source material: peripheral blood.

The CDR3 region reads CASSKQDTQYF. At the DNA level, the sequence is TGTGCCAGCTCAAAACAAGATACGCAGTATTTT. Rearrangement joined TRBV18 to TRBJ2-3; no D gene can be assigned with confidence. The CDR3 holds 11 amino acids from the cysteine to the phenylalanine. Only the CDR3 region is kept as DNA, spanning 33 bases read in frame from base 1. V loses 5 bases of germline sequence and J loses 5 bases, and the interval between the two ends is 5 bases. CDR1 KGHSH and CDR2 LQKENI were looked up in the germline V gene. When the CDR3 is completed using the reference TRBV18 and TRBJ2-3 genes on either side, the full variable domain is NAGVMQNPRHLVRRRGQEARLRCSPMKGHSHVYWYRQLPEEGLKFMVYLQKENIIDESGMPKERFSAEFPKEGPSILRIQQVVRGDSAAYFCASSKQDTQYFGPGTRLTVL.